This record covers a single TCR beta chain. CDR3 size: 12 residues. Germline V gene data show CDR1 as SEHNR and CDR2 as FQNEAQ (reference sequence). Trimming shortened V by 3 bases and J by 7 bases, and 7 bases separated the two germline ends. This sample is drawn from a study of CD8 T cells in Susac syndrome. An amount of RNA that ranged from roughly 0.5 to 1 ug was reverse transcribed with random hexamers. immunoSEQ multiplex PCR amplified TCR beta CDR3 across 54 Vbeta, 13 Jbeta. TCRdb reprocessed the immunoSEQ multiplex PCR reads via MiXCR and lists one record per CDR3 protein. The repertoire includes about 66,000 distinct CDR3 sequences, about 94% of them detected once, and under 0.6% sits in the top ten. The authors sequenced TCR beta from blood CD8+ and CD4+ T cells. The multiple sclerosis control group consisted of treatment-naive patients whose relapsing-remitting disease, which was either stable or active, fulfilled revised McDonald criteria. Bulk CD8+ and CD4+ cells came from magnetic negative isolation; CD8+ TEMRA by FACS.

This receptor was identified in a human donor with multiple sclerosis. The chain employs TRBV7-9 and TRBJ2-1; no clear D gene. Material for sequencing was CD8+ T cells from PBMCs. CDR3 sequence reads: CASSFSGNEQFF. The DNA of the CDR3 is TGTGCCAGCAGCTTCTCTGGAAATGAGCAGTTCTTC.